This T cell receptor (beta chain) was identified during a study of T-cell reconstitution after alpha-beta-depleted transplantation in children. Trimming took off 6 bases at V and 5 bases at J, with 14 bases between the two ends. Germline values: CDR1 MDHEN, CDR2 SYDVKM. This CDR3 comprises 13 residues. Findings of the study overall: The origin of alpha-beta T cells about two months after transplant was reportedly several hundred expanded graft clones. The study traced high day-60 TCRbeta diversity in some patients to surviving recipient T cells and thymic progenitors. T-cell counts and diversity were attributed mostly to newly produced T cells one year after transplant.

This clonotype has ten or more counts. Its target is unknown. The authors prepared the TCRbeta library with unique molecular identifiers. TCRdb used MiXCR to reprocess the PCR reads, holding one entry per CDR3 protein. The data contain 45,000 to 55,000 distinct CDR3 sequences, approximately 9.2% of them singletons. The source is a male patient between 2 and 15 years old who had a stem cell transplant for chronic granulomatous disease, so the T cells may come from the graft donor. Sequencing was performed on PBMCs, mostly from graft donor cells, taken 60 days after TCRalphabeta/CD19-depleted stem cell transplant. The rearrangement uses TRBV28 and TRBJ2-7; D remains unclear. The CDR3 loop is CASSPSPQDEQYF. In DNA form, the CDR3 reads TGTGCCAGCAGCCCTAGTCCCCAGGACGAGCAGTACTTC.